This is a list of T cell receptor beta chains from one sample in a study of low-dose radiotherapy and immunotherapy resistance in tumors. TCRdb reprocessed the reads with MiXCR, giving one entry per CDR3 protein. Of 35,000 to 50,000 distinct CDR3 sequences listed, about 25% are singletons. The sequencing here drew on PBMCs, taken after low-dose radiotherapy plus immunotherapy. These receptor sequences come from a male donor with prostate cancer. The CDR3 runs from the conserved cysteine through the conserved F or W. A D gene is named only where the DNA matches it firmly. Expanded clones are given a class, and other clones once, few, many or no size at all.

J | size | V | D | CDR3 | DNA
TRBJ1-2 | many | TRBV5-6 | TRBD1 | CASSLSDRSFYGYTF | TGTGCCAGCAGCTTATCGGACAGGAGCTTCTATGGCTACACCTTC
TRBJ2-7 | many | TRBV20-1 | NA | CSARPPMAPGPLYEQYF | TGCAGTGCTAGACCCCCGATGGCCCCCGGGCCTCTCTACGAGCAGTACTTC
TRBJ2-6 | many | TRBV27 | TRBD1 | CASSSDRVGANVLTF | TGTGCCAGCAGTTCCGACAGGGTTGGGGCCAACGTCCTGACTTTC
TRBJ2-7 | many | TRBV6-2/TRBV6-3 | NA | CASMVGDSGQYF | TGTGCCAGCATGGTTGGGGACTCGGGGCAGTACTTC
TRBJ1-5 | few | TRBV19 | NA | CASSQDRNQPQHF | TGTGCCAGTAGCCAGGACAGAAATCAGCCCCAGCATTTT
TRBJ1-5 | many | TRBV19 | TRBD1 | CASSTSGTAQPQHF | TGTGCCAGTAGTACCTCCGGGACAGCGCAGCCCCAGCATTTT
TRBJ2-2 | NA | TRBV5-8 | NA | CASSLVQPAGSCFF | NA
TRBJ2-7 | many | TRBV5-1 | TRBD2 | CASSLEGTSSYEQYF | TGCGCCAGCAGCTTGGAGGGGACTAGCAGTTACGAGCAGTACTTC
TRBJ1-1 | many | TRBV29-1 | TRBD1 | CSVRQGVTTEAFF | TGCAGCGTCAGACAGGGGGTTACCACTGAAGCTTTCTTT
TRBJ2-5 | many | TRBV5-1 | TRBD2 | CASSPGLAGGQETQYF | TGCGCCAGCAGCCCTGGGCTAGCGGGAGGGCAAGAGACCCAGTACTTC
TRBJ1-2 | many | TRBV27 | NA | CASSPSPGISPYGYTF | TGTGCCAGCAGTCCATCCCCAGGGATATCGCCCTATGGCTACACCTTC
TRBJ2-1 | NA | TRBV27 | TRBD2 | CASSPGTSGGYEQFF | TGTGCCAGCAGTCCCGGGACTAGCGGGGGGTATGAGCAGTTCTTC
TRBJ2-7 | many | TRBV6-1 | NA | CASSEIWGYEQYF | TGTGCCAGCAGTGAAATTTGGGGATACGAGCAGTACTTC
TRBJ1-1 | many | TRBV20-1 | TRBD1 | CSAVTGGPSEAFF | TGCAGTGCTGTAACAGGGGGCCCCTCTGAAGCTTTCTTT
TRBJ1-4 | many | TRBV20-1 | NA | CSAREAGRSEKLFF | TGCAGTGCTAGAGAGGCGGGGCGGAGTGAAAAACTGTTTTTT
TRBJ1-4 | many | TRBV9 | NA | CASSVANTGREKLFF | TGTGCCAGCAGCGTAGCTAACACAGGGCGGGAAAAACTGTTTTTT
TRBJ2-2 | many | TRBV15 | TRBD2 | CATSGTSGRSAGELFF | TGTGCCACCAGCGGGACTAGCGGGAGGTCCGCCGGGGAGCTGTTTTTT
TRBJ2-1 | many | TRBV28 | NA | CASGHTAPSYEQFF | TGTGCCAGCGGACACACTGCCCCCTCCTATGAGCAGTTCTTC
TRBJ2-4 | many | TRBV25-1 | NA | CASRGSGGGIQYF | TGTGCCAGCAGGGGGTCCGGGGGAGGCATTCAGTACTTC
TRBJ2-1 | many | TRBV7-2 | TRBD2 | CASSLDRLAGEDNEQFF | TGTGCCAGCAGCTTAGATAGGCTAGCGGGAGAGGATAATGAGCAGTTCTTC